Detailed here is one T cell receptor (beta chain). The data originate from a study of T cell responses to AZD1222 COVID-19 vaccine. Using immunoSEQ multiplex PCR, the repertoire was profiled, and TCRdb retains in-frame clones only, with some absent. The sample shows 100,000 or so clones, approximately 92% of them seen only once. The ends were cut back, 5 bases at V and 6 bases at J, with 11 bases in the middle. Germline V gene lookup returns CDR1 MDHEN and CDR2 SYDVKM. The length of the CDR3 is 13 residues. This specimen consisted of peripheral blood, obtained 28 days after the second AZD1222 dose. The chain is built from TRBV28 and TRBJ1-5; TRBD1 might be the D (5 bases). The TCR originated in an adult who received the AZD1222 COVID-19 vaccine. The CDR3 DNA sequence: TGTGCCAGCAGTGGCCCGCAGGGTCAGCCCCAGCATTTT. As protein: CASSGPQGQPQHF.